Listed below are T cell receptor beta chains from one sample, sequenced in a study of shared clonotypes between healthy human individuals. Measured with immunoSEQ multiplex PCR; TCRdb has only the in-frame clones, and not every one. The table records 760,000 or so clones, about 96% of them present only once. The sequenced sample consisted of naive CD8+ T cells sorted from blood. These receptors came from a man aged 25 to 40 in good health. Each CDR3 is given with its conserved first and last residue. D genes are given only for firm matches. A clone size is listed for some rows: how often the clone was seen (once, few, many), or a class if it is expanded.

D gene: NA; clone size: NA; J gene: TRBJ2-1; V gene: TRBV5-1; CDR3 protein: CASSLEVGYNEQFF; CDR3 DNA: TGCGCCAGCAGCTTGGAGGTCGGATACAATGAGCAGTTCTTC
D gene: TRBD2; clone size: NA; J gene: TRBJ2-7; V gene: TRBV19; CDR3 protein: CASSIGGLAGDEQYF; CDR3 DNA: TGTGCCAGTAGTATTGGGGGACTAGCGGGAGACGAGCAGTACTTC
D gene: NA; clone size: NA; J gene: TRBJ1-1; V gene: TRBV6-6; CDR3 protein: CASSYSTENTEAFF; CDR3 DNA: TGTGCCAGCAGTTACTCGACGGAGAACACTGAAGCTTTCTTT
D gene: NA; clone size: NA; J gene: TRBJ2-7; V gene: TRBV5-5; CDR3 protein: CASSLGQGWYEQYF; CDR3 DNA: TGTGCCAGCAGCTTGGGGCAGGGCTGGTACGAGCAGTACTTC
D gene: NA; clone size: once; J gene: TRBJ2-7; V gene: TRBV19; CDR3 protein: CASSPAVAPSYEQYF; CDR3 DNA: TGTGCCAGTAGCCCCGCGGTAGCCCCCTCCTACGAGCAGTACTTC
D gene: NA; clone size: NA; J gene: TRBJ2-2; V gene: TRBV28; CDR3 protein: CASSAPFRGTGELFF; CDR3 DNA: TGTGCCAGCAGTGCCCCGTTCAGGGGCACCGGGGAGCTGTTTTTT
D gene: NA; clone size: NA; J gene: TRBJ2-4; V gene: TRBV12-2; CDR3 protein: CASRFQTTLPAKNIQYF; CDR3 DNA: TGTGCAAGTCGCTTCCAGACGACCCTACCAGCCAAAAACATTCAGTACTTC
D gene: TRBD2; clone size: NA; J gene: TRBJ2-7; V gene: TRBV27; CDR3 protein: CASSTAGGPYEQYF; CDR3 DNA: TGTGCCAGCAGTACAGCGGGAGGGCCCTACGAGCAGTACTTC
D gene: TRBD2; clone size: NA; J gene: TRBJ2-1; V gene: TRBV28; CDR3 protein: CASSYPGLAFNEQFF; CDR3 DNA: TGTGCCAGCAGTTATCCGGGACTAGCCTTCAATGAGCAGTTCTTC
D gene: TRBD2; clone size: NA; J gene: TRBJ2-3; V gene: TRBV30; CDR3 protein: CAWKGGGLGPDTQYF; CDR3 DNA: TGTGCCTGGAAGGGAGGAGGACTAGGCCCAGATACGCAGTATTTT
D gene: NA; clone size: NA; J gene: TRBJ2-3; V gene: TRBV15; CDR3 protein: CATSRDQTDTQYF; CDR3 DNA: TGTGCCACCAGCAGAGATCAGACAGATACGCAGTATTTT
D gene: NA; clone size: NA; J gene: TRBJ2-3; V gene: TRBV7-9; CDR3 protein: CASRPLEGLDTQYF; CDR3 DNA: TGTGCCAGCAGACCCCTAGAAGGTCTAGATACGCAGTATTTT
D gene: NA; clone size: NA; J gene: TRBJ1-2; V gene: TRBV27; CDR3 protein: CASSPSPRGGYTF; CDR3 DNA: TGTGCCAGCAGTCCCTCCCCTAGGGGGGGCTACACCTTC
D gene: NA; clone size: NA; J gene: TRBJ2-1; V gene: TRBV28; CDR3 protein: CASSPTNLHNEQFF; CDR3 DNA: TGTGCCAGCAGTCCGACAAATCTCCACAATGAGCAGTTCTTC
D gene: NA; clone size: NA; J gene: TRBJ2-1; V gene: TRBV28; CDR3 protein: CASSLGANEQFF; CDR3 DNA: TGTGCCAGCAGTCTCGGGGCCAATGAGCAGTTCTTC
D gene: NA; clone size: NA; J gene: TRBJ2-2; V gene: TRBV28; CDR3 protein: CASSHQRDDRGTGELFF; CDR3 DNA: TGTGCCAGCAGTCACCAAAGGGACGATCGGGGCACCGGGGAGCTGTTTTTT
D gene: NA; clone size: NA; J gene: TRBJ1-2; V gene: TRBV27; CDR3 protein: CASSFQGNYGYTF; CDR3 DNA: TGTGCCAGCAGTTTTCAGGGGAACTATGGCTACACCTTC
D gene: NA; clone size: NA; J gene: TRBJ2-1; V gene: TRBV7-6; CDR3 protein: CASSLGGEQFF; CDR3 DNA: TGTGCCAGCAGCTTAGGGGGAGAGCAGTTCTTC
D gene: NA; clone size: NA; J gene: TRBJ2-7; V gene: TRBV5-1; CDR3 protein: CASSLALGVDLAHEQYF; CDR3 DNA: TGCGCCAGCAGCTTGGCCCTAGGTGTGGACTTAGCTCACGAGCAGTACTTC
D gene: TRBD1; clone size: NA; J gene: TRBJ1-1; V gene: TRBV4-1; CDR3 protein: CASSLRQGSNTEAFF; CDR3 DNA: TGCGCCAGCAGTCTGAGACAGGGTAGCAACACTGAAGCTTTCTTT
D gene: NA; clone size: NA; J gene: TRBJ2-5; V gene: TRBV4-3; CDR3 protein: CASSQESLQGWQETQYF; CDR3 DNA: TGCGCCAGCAGCCAAGAATCCCTACAGGGTTGGCAAGAGACCCAGTACTTC
D gene: TRBD1; clone size: NA; J gene: TRBJ2-7; V gene: TRBV5-1; CDR3 protein: CASSIWTGNEQYF; CDR3 DNA: TGCGCCAGCAGCATATGGACAGGGAACGAGCAGTACTTC
D gene: TRBD1; clone size: NA; J gene: TRBJ2-1; V gene: TRBV4-1; CDR3 protein: CASSSRQGVNNEQFF; CDR3 DNA: TGCGCCAGCAGCTCCCGACAGGGGGTTAACAATGAGCAGTTCTTC
D gene: NA; clone size: NA; J gene: TRBJ2-5; V gene: TRBV5-1; CDR3 protein: CASSSEKSVFEYF; CDR3 DNA: TGCGCCAGCAGCTCAGAAAAAAGCGTTTTCGAGTACTTC
D gene: NA; clone size: NA; J gene: TRBJ1-2; V gene: TRBV28; CDR3 protein: CASSLSAGYTF; CDR3 DNA: TGTGCCAGCAGTTTATCGGCGGGCTACACCTTC
D gene: TRBD1; clone size: NA; J gene: TRBJ2-7; V gene: TRBV9; CDR3 protein: CASSVGQGLNEQYF; CDR3 DNA: TGTGCCAGCAGCGTCGGACAGGGTCTGAACGAGCAGTACTTC
D gene: TRBD2; clone size: once; J gene: TRBJ2-7; V gene: TRBV7-9; CDR3 protein: CASSGLIGGRDNEQYF; CDR3 DNA: TGTGCCAGCAGCGGGTTAATCGGCGGGAGGGATAACGAGCAGTACTTC
D gene: NA; clone size: NA; J gene: TRBJ2-1; V gene: TRBV7-7; CDR3 protein: CASSLGPRGYTLNNEQFF; CDR3 DNA: TGTGCCAGCAGCTTAGGTCCCAGGGGATACACCTTAAACAATGAGCAGTTCTTC
D gene: NA; clone size: NA; J gene: TRBJ1-3; V gene: TRBV28; CDR3 protein: CASSLTSVGRLENTIYF; CDR3 DNA: TGTGCCAGCAGTTTAACCTCCGTCGGGCGGCTGGAAAACACCATATATTTT
D gene: NA; clone size: once; J gene: TRBJ2-7; V gene: TRBV27; CDR3 protein: CASSAAQAFSYEQYF; CDR3 DNA: TGTGCCAGCTCCGCAGCGCAGGCTTTCTCCTACGAGCAGTACTTC
D gene: NA; clone size: NA; J gene: TRBJ2-7; V gene: TRBV19; CDR3 protein: CASSTPRVGEQYF; CDR3 DNA: TGTGCCAGTAGTACCCCTCGGGTGGGCGAGCAGTACTTC
D gene: NA; clone size: few; J gene: TRBJ2-7; V gene: TRBV7-2; CDR3 protein: CASSFFPYEQYF; CDR3 DNA: TGTGCCAGCAGCTTTTTCCCCTACGAGCAGTACTTC
D gene: TRBD2; clone size: NA; J gene: TRBJ2-7; V gene: TRBV7-9; CDR3 protein: CASSPIPSGIHEQYF; CDR3 DNA: TGTGCCAGCAGCCCTATTCCGAGCGGGATCCACGAGCAGTACTTC
D gene: NA; clone size: NA; J gene: TRBJ2-3; V gene: TRBV4-1; CDR3 protein: CASSQEGYPSTDTQYF; CDR3 DNA: TGCGCCAGCAGCCAAGAGGGGTACCCTAGCACAGATACGCAGTATTTT
D gene: TRBD1; clone size: NA; J gene: TRBJ2-2; V gene: TRBV7-6; CDR3 protein: CASSSADRGLIGELFF; CDR3 DNA: TGTGCCAGCAGCTCCGCGGACAGGGGTTTGATCGGGGAGCTGTTTTTT
D gene: TRBD2; clone size: NA; J gene: TRBJ2-7; V gene: TRBV19; CDR3 protein: CASSDWTSGGYEQYF; CDR3 DNA: TGTGCCAGTAGCGACTGGACTAGCGGCGGCTACGAGCAGTACTTC